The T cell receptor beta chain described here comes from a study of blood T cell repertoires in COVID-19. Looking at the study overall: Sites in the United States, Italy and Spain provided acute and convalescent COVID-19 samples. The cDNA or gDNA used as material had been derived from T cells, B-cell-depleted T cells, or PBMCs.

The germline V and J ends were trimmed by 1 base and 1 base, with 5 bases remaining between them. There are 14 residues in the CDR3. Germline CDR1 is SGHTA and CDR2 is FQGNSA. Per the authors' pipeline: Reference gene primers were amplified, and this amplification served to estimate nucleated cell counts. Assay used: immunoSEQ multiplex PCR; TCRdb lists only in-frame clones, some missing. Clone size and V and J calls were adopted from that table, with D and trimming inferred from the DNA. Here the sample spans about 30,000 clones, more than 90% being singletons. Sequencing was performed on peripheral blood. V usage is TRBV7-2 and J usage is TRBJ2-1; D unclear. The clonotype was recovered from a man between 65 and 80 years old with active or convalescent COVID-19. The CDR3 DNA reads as TGTGCCAGCAGCTTAGAACTGTCCTACAATGAGCAGTTCTTC. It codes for CASSLELSYNEQFF.